The next 2 T cell receptor beta chains were all read from a single sample in a study of blood T cell repertoires in COVID-19. TCRdb's copy holds only in-frame clones and misses some; the assay was immunoSEQ multiplex PCR. The data contain some 300,000 clones, roughly 89% of them singletons. Sequencing was done on a sample of PBMCs or T cells enriched from blood (not recorded which). The receptors stem from a woman aged 50 to 60 who had been exposed to COVID-19.

This chain connects TRBV6-5 to TRBJ2-7, with TRBD1 matching over 7 bases. J was trimmed by 5 bases and V by 7 bases; bases with no gene match: 8. In germline, CDR1 is MNHEY, CDR2 SVGAGI. CDR3 size: 13 residues. CDR3 sequence reads: CASTGTVKDEQYF. The DNA of the CDR3 is TGTGCCAGCACCGGGACAGTGAAGGACGAGCAGTACTTC.

The gene calls are TRBV3-1 (or the pseudogene TRBV3-2) and TRBJ1-1, with D perhaps TRBD1 (6 bases). The CDR3 spans 16 residues. Per the germline V gene, CDR1 is LGHDT and CDR2 is YNNKEL (reference sequence). Trimming removed 3 bases at V and 0 bases at J, with 14 bases between. The CDR3 region is CASSHGQPYMNTEAFF. CDR3 nucleotide sequence: TGTGCCAGCAGCCACGGACAGCCATATATGAACACTGAAGCTTTCTTT.